These 8 T cell receptor beta chains share one sample of origin, sequenced in a study of T cell responses to AZD1222 COVID-19 vaccine. The method was immunoSEQ multiplex PCR; TCRdb's version includes in-frame clones alone and lacks a portion of them. The sample includes fewer than 120,000 clones, about 88% of them seen just once. The sample here was peripheral blood, taken on day 0 of AZD1222 vaccination. The receptors here all came from an adult in good health.

This chain connects TRBV15 to TRBJ1-5, with D tentatively TRBD1 (6 bases). The CDR3 covers 15 residues. CDR1 is LNHNV, CDR2 YYDKDF, per germline (reference sequence). Between the trimmed V and J ends, which lost 1 base and 1 base, there was a span of 8 bases. The CDR3 loop is CATSRAGTSNQPQHF. The DNA of the CDR3 is TGTGCCACCAGCAGAGCAGGGACAAGCAATCAGCCCCAGCATTTT.

The rearrangement joins TRBV10-2 to TRBJ2-7; the match to TRBD1 covers 8 bases. The CDR3 covers 15 residues. Per the germline V gene, CDR1 is WSHSY and CDR2 is SAAADI. After removal of 4 bases from V and 3 bases from J, the junction contained 8 bases not matched to a gene. The CDR3 region is CASSAISGGGYEQYF. The CDR3 coding sequence is TGCGCCAGCAGTGCAATCTCAGGGGGCGGCTACGAGCAGTACTTC.

This sequence joins TRBV5-4 and TRBJ2-2, with 8 bases fitting TRBD2. Germline lookup yields CDR1 SGHNT and CDR2 YYREEE (reference sequence). V trimming: 5 bases; J trimming: 0 bases; junction bases outside the gene matches: 6. This CDR3 has 16 residues. DNA of the CDR3: TGTGCCAGCAGACCCGGGACTAGTGCGAACACCGGGGAGCTGTTTTTT. Translating gives CASRPGTSANTGELFF.

This clone was seen only a few times. This rearrangement joins TRBV10-3 to TRBJ2-1; TRBD2 aligns across 13 bases. Losses at the gene ends were 7 bases for V and 7 bases for J; bases not matched to a gene: 7. Germline V gives CDR1 ENHRY, CDR2 SYGVKD. The CDR3 spans 15 residues. CDR3 sequence reads: CAINGLAGAENEQFF. In DNA form, the CDR3 reads TGTGCCATCAACGGACTAGCGGGAGCCGAAAATGAGCAGTTCTTC.

The V gene is TRBV5-6, the J gene TRBJ1-5; possibly TRBD1 for D (6 bases). Trimming removed 1 base at V and 4 bases at J, with 9 bases between. Germline V lookup: CDR1 SGHDT, CDR2 YYEEEE. This CDR3 is 14 amino acids long. The CDR3 protein is CASSLLQGNQPQHF. CDR3 bases: TGTGCCAGCAGCTTGTTACAGGGTAATCAGCCCCAGCATTTT.

The chain recombines TRBV10-1 with TRBJ2-4; D uncertain. V was clipped by 0 bases and J by 1 base, with 10 bases between them. In germline, CDR1 is WNHNN, CDR2 SYGVQD (reference sequence). The CDR3 runs to 16 residues. CDR3 DNA: TGCGCCAGCAGTGAGTCAGCCTTTACGGCCAAAAACATTCAGTACTTC. This codes for CASSESAFTAKNIQYF.

V is TRBV19 and J is TRBJ2-7, with 11 nucleotides matching TRBD1. V lost 3 bases, J lost 7 bases, and 8 bases stayed unmatched. The V gene's germline CDR1 is LNHDA and CDR2 SQIVND (reference sequence). The CDR3 has 15 residues. CDR3 amino acids: CASSIFGQGASEQYF. In DNA, the CDR3 is TGTGCCAGTAGTATTTTCGGACAGGGGGCGAGTGAGCAGTACTTC.

The rearrangement joins TRBV27 to TRBJ2-7; 8 bases are shared with TRBD1. V gave up 5 bases and J gave up 3 bases; unmatched junction bases: 6. Germline V gives CDR1 MNHEY, CDR2 SMNVEV (reference sequence). The CDR3 is 14 residues long. CDR3 in DNA: TGTGCCAGCAGTCGGACAGGGTGGAACTACGAGCAGTACTTC. Protein product: CASSRTGWNYEQYF.